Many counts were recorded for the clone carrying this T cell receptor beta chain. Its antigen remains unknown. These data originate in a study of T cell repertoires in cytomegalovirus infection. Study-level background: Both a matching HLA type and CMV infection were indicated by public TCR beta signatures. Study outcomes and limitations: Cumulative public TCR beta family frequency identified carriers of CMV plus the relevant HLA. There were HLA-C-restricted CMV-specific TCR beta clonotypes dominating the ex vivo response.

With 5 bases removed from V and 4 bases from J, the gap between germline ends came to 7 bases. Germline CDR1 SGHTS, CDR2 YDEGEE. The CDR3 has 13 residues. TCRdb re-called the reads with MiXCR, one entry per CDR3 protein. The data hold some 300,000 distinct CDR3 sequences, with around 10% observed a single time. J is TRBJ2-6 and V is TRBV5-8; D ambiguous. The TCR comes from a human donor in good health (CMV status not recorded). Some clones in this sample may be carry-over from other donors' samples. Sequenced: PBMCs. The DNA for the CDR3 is TGTGCCAGCAGGACCTTCGGGGCCAACGTCCTGACTTTC. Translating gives CASRTFGANVLTF.